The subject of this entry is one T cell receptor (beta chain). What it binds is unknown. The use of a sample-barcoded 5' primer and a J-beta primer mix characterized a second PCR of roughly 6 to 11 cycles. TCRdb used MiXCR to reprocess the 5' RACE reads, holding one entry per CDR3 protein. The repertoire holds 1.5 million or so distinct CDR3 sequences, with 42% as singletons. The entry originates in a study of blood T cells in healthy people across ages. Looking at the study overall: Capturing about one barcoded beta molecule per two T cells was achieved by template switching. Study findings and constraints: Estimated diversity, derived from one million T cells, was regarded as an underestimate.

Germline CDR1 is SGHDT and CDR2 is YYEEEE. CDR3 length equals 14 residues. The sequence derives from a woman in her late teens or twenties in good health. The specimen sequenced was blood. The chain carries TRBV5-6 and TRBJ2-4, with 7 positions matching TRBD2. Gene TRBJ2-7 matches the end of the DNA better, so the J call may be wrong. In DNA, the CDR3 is TGTGCCAGCAGCTCGAGGGAGGGGACCTACGAGCAGTACTTC. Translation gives CASSSREGTYEQYF.